The rows below give T cell receptor beta chains drawn from one sample of a study of blood T cell repertoires in COVID-19. The table came from immunoSEQ multiplex PCR; TCRdb's copy has only in-frame clones and leaves some out. The sample carries about 180,000 clones, roughly nine tenths recorded once. Sequencing was carried out using PBMCs or T cells enriched from blood (not recorded which). These receptors were obtained from a woman aged 40 to 50 with acute COVID-19. Both conserved end residues are part of each CDR3. Fields, in order: J gene, clone size, D gene, V gene, CDR3 DNA, CDR3 protein. The D gene is left open where the match is weak. Size values are once, few and many counts, or a class for expanded clones, and some rows have none.

>TRBJ2-1|-|-|TRBV29-1
TGCAGCGTCCTAGCCCGCGAGCAGTTCTTC
CSVLAREQFF
>TRBJ1-5|-|-|TRBV6-1
TGTGCCAGCAGTGATGAGGGTCTTAGCAATCAGCCCCAGCATTTT
CASSDEGLSNQPQHF
>TRBJ2-6|once|-|TRBV19
TGTGCCAGTATGAATAGTGGGGCCAACGTCCTGACTTTC
CASMNSGANVLTF
>TRBJ2-7|-|-|TRBV27
TGTGCCAGCAGTTCGAGTTCCACGGTAGACTACGAGCAGTACTTC
CASSSSSTVDYEQYF
>TRBJ2-1|-|TRBD1|TRBV14
TGTGCCAGCAGCCAAGAATTAGGTCAGGGGGTTTTCTACAATGAGCAGTTCTTC
CASSQELGQGVFYNEQFF
>TRBJ2-1|-|TRBD1|TRBV30
TGTGCCTGGAGAGGTCGGGGACAGGGGGTCCTCTTGGGCTACAATGAGCAGTTCTTC
CAWRGRGQGVLLGYNEQFF
>TRBJ2-1|-|-|TRBV4-1
TGCGCCAGCAGCAAAAAGACAGCCGACAATAAGCAGTTCTTC
CASSKKTADNKQFF
>TRBJ2-7|few|-|TRBV5-4
TGTGCCAGCAGCTTGGGGGCAGCGAAGGGAGTAGGCTACGAGCAGTACTTC
CASSLGAAKGVGYEQYF
>TRBJ1-4|-|-|TRBV24-1
TGTGCCACCAGTGATAGGACTGGAAAACTGTTTTTT
CATSDRTGKLFF
>TRBJ1-5|-|-|TRBV6-5
TGTGCCAGCAGTTACCCCCATAGCAATCAGCCCCAGCATTTT
CASSYPHSNQPQHF
>TRBJ1-1|-|-|TRBV24-1
TGTGCCACCGCCGCCGGGGGTAACACTGAAGCTTTCTTT
CATAAGGNTEAFF
>TRBJ2-1|-|TRBD2|TRBV4-3
TGCGCCAGCAGCCAAGATCAGGGACTAGCTTCCTACAATGAGCAGTTCTTC
CASSQDQGLASYNEQFF
>TRBJ1-6|-|-|TRBV10-2
TGCGCCAGCAGTGATGACGGCAGGACAGCGGCCCTCCACTTT
CASSDDGRTAALHF
>TRBJ1-1|-|-|TRBV7-9
TGTGCCAGCAGCATAGCACAGGGAGGGGACACTGAAGCTTTCTTT
CASSIAQGGDTEAFF
>TRBJ1-6|-|-|TRBV21-1
TGTGCCAGCAGCTTACCGGGGGACAGGGATCTTTCCTATAATTCACCCCTCCACTTT
CASSLPGDRDLSYNSPLHF
>TRBJ1-2|-|TRBD1|TRBV5-1
TGCGCCAGCAGCGGACAGGGCTATGGCTACACCTTC
CASSGQGYGYTF
>TRBJ1-6|-|TRBD1|TRBV5-8
TGTGCCAGCAGCTCCGGACAGGCCTCTTATACTTATAATTCACCCCTCCACTTT
CASSSGQASYTYNSPLHF